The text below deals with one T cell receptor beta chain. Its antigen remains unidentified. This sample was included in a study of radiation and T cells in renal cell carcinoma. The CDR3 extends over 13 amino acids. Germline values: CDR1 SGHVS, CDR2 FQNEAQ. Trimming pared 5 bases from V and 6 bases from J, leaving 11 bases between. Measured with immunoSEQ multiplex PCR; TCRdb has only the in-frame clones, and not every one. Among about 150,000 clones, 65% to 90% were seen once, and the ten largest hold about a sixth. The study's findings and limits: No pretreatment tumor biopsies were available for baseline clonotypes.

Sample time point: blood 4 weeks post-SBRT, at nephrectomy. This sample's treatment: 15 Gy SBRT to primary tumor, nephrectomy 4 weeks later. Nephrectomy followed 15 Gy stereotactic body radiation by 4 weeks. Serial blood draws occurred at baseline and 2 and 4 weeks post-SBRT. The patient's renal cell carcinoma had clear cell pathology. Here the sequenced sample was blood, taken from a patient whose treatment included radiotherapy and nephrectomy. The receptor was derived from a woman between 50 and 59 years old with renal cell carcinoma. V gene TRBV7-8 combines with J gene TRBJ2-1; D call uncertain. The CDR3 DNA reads TGTGCCAGCAGCCCTCGATTGAGCAATGAGCAGTTCTTC. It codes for CASSPRLSNEQFF.